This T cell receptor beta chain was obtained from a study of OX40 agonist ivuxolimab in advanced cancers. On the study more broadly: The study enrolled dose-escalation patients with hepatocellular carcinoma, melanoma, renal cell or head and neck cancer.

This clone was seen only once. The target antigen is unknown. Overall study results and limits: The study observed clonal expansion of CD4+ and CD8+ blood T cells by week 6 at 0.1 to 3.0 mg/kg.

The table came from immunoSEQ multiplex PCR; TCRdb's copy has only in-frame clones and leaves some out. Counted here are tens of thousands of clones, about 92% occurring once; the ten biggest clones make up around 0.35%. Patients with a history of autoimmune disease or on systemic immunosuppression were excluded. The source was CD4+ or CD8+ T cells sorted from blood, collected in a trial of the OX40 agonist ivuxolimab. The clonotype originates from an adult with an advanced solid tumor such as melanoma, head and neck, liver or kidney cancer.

In nucleotides, the CDR3 is TGTGCCAGCAGCGGGTCTAATCAGCCCCAGCATTTT. This sequence encodes CASSGSNQPQHF. J is TRBJ1-5 and V is TRBV6-1; no reliable D call. The V end lost 6 bases, the J end lost 4 bases, and 7 bases lay between the germline ends. Germline lookup yields CDR1 MNHNS and CDR2 SASEGT. The CDR3 has 12 residues.